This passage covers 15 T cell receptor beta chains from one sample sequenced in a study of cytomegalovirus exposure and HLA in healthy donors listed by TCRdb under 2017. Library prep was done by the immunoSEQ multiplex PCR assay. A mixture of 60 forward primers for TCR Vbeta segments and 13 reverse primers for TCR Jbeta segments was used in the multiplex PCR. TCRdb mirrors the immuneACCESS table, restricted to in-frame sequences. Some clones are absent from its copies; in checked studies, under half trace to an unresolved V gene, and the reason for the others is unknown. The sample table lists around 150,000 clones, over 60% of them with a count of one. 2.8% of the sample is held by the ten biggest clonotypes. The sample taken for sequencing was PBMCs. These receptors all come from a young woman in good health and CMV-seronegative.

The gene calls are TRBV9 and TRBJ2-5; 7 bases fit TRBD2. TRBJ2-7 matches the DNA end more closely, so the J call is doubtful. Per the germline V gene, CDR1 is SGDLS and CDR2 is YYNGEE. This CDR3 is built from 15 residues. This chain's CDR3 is CASSVNPGEGYEQYF. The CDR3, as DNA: TGTGCCAGCAGCGTAAACCCGGGGGAGGGGTACGAGCAGTACTTC.

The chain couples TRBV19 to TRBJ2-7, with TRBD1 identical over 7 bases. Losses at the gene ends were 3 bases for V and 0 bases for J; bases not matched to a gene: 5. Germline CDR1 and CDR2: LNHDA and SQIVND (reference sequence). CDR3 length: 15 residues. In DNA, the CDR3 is TGTGCCAGTAGTATCCTGACAGGGAGCTCCTACGAGCAGTACTTC. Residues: CASSILTGSSYEQYF.

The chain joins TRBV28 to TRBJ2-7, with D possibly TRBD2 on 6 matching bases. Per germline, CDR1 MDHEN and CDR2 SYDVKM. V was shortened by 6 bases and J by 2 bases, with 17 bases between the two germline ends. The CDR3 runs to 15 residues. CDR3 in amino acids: CASRPQTSRPYEQYF. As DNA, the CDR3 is TGTGCCAGCAGACCTCAGACTAGTAGGCCCTACGAGCAGTACTTC.

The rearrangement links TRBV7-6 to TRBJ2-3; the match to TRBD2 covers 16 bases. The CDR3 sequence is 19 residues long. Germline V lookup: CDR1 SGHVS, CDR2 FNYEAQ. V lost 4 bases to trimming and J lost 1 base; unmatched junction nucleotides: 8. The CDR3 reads CASSSSGTSGGERTDTQYF. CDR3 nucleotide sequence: TGTGCCAGCAGCTCTAGCGGGACTAGCGGGGGGGAGCGCACAGATACGCAGTATTTT.

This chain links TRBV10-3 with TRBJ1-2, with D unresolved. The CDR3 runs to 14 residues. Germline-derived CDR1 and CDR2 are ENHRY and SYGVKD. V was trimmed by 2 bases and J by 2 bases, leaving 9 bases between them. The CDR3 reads CAISENRGNYGYTF. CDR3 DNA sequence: TGTGCCATCAGTGAGAACCGCGGGAACTATGGCTACACCTTC.

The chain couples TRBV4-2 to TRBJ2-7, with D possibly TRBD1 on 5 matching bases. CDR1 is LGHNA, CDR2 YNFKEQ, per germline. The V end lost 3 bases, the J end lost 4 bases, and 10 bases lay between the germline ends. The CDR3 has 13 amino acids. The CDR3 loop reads CASSHPGLYEQYF. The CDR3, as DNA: TGTGCCAGCAGCCATCCAGGGTTGTACGAGCAGTACTTC.

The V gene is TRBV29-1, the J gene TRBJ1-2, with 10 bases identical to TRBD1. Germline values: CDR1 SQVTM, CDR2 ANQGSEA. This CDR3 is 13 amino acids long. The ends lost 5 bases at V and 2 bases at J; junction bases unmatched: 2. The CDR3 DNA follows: TGCAGCGTTTCGGGACAGGGGAACTATGGCTACACCTTC. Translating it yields CSVSGQGNYGYTF. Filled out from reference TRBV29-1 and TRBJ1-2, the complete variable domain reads SAVISQKPSRDICQRGTSLTIQCQVDSQVTMMFWYRQQPGQSLTLIATANQGSEATYESGFVIDKFPISRPNLTFSTLTVSNMSPEDSSIYLCSVSGQGNYGYTFGSGTRLTVV.

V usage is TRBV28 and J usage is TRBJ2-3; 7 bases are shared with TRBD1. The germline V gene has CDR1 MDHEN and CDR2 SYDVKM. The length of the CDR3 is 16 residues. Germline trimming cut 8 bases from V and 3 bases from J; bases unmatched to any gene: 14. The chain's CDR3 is CASRLRTGVGTDTQYF. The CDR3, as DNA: TGTGCCAGCCGCTTGAGGACAGGAGTGGGGACAGATACGCAGTATTTT.

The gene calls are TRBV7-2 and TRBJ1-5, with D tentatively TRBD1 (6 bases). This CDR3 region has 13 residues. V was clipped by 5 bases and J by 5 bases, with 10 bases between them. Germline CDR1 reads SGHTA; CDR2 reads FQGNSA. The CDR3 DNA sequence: TGTGCCAGCAGCCGGGACATTGATCAGCCCCAGCATTTT. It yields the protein CASSRDIDQPQHF.

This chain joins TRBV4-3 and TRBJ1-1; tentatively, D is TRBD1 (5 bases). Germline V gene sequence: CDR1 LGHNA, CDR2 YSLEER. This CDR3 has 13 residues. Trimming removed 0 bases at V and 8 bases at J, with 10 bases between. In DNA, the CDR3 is TGCGCCAGCAGCCAAGAGGAGGGGTGGGAAGCTTTCTTT. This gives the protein CASSQEEGWEAFF.

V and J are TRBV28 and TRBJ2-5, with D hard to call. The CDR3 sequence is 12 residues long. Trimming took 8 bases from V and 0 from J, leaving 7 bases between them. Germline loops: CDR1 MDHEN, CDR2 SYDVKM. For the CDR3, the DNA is TGTGCCAGCCAGGATTACCAAGAGACCCAGTACTTC. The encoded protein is CASQDYQETQYF.

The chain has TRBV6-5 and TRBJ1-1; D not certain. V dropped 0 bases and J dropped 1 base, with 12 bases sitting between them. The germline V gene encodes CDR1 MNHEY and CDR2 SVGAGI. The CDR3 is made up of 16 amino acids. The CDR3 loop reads CASSYSSWRKNTEAFF. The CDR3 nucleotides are TGTGCCAGCAGTTACTCGAGCTGGCGGAAGAACACTGAAGCTTTCTTT.

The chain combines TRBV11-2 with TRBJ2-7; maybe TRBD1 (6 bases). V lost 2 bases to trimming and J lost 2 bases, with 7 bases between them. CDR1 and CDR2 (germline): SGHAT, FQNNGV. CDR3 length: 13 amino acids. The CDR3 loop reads CASSLTGTYEQYF. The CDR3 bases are TGTGCCAGCAGCTTAACAGGGACCTACGAGCAGTACTTC. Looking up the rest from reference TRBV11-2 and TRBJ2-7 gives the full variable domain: EAGVAQSPRYKIIEKRQSVAFWCNPISGHATLYWYQQILGQGPKLLIQFQNNGVVDDSQLPKDRFSAERLKGVDSTLKIQPAKLEDSAVYLCASSLTGTYEQYFGPGTRLTVT.

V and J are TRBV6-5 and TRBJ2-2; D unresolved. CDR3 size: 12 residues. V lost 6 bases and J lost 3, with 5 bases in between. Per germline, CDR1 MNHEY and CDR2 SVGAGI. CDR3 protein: CASRAYTGELFF. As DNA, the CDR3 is TGTGCCAGCAGAGCGTACACCGGGGAGCTGTTTTTT.

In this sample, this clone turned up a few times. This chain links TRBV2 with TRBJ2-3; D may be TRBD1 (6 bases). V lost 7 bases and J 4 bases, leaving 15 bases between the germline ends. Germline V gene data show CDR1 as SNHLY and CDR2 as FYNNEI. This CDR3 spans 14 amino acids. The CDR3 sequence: CASKLDRMADTQYF. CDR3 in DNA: TGTGCCAGCAAATTAGACAGGATGGCAGATACGCAGTATTTT.